This T cell receptor beta chain was recorded in a study of T cell responses to AZD1222 COVID-19 vaccine. Study overall: Pooling of second doses given at about 4 or about 12 weeks was done.

This table comes from immunoSEQ multiplex PCR, and its TCRdb copy is limited to in-frame clones, with some not included. Here the sample spans approximately 94,000 clones, approximately 90% being singletons. General study points: White British donors predominated, females outnumbered males, and clonal diversity was possibly underestimated. The peak T cell response came first, and repertoires were sampled only after it. Just a handful of AZD1222 recipients tested seropositive at baseline.

In this sample, this clone turned up once. The antigen is unknown. The CDR3 is 12 residues long. Germline V CDR1 and CDR2: KGHDR, SFDVKD. V was trimmed by 4 bases and J by 4 bases, leaving 6 bases between them. The chain employs TRBV24-1 and TRBJ1-2; D unresolved. The specimen comprised peripheral blood, sampled on day 0 of AZD1222 vaccination. The TCR originated in an adult in good health. For the CDR3, the DNA is TGTGCCACCAGTGAAGTCGGCTATGGCTACACCTTC. Amino acid sequence: CATSEVGYGYTF.